This TCR beta chain originates from a study of blood T cell repertoires in COVID-19. Overall study context: Collection of acute and convalescent COVID-19 samples took place in the United States, Italy and Spain. Sources were T cells, B-cell-depleted T cells, or PBMCs; the material itself was cDNA or gDNA.

The V and J ends lost 2 bases and 8 bases respectively, with 15 bases between them. The CDR3 extends over 15 amino acids. Germline assignment: CDR1 MGHDK and CDR2 SYGVNS. In the source study's methods: Quantification of nucleated cells was approximated via reference gene primer amplification. Using immunoSEQ multiplex PCR, the repertoire was profiled, and TCRdb retains in-frame clones only, with some absent. V and J calls and clone size are those listed in that table; D and trimming were worked out from the DNA. The sample shows about 160,000 clones, around 85% of them seen only once. The receptor's source is an older man with COVID-19, enrolled during active disease. The sequenced sample was peripheral blood. The chain has TRBV25-1 and TRBJ1-4, with a tentative D call TRBD1 (6 bases). The CDR3 nucleotides read TGTGCCAGCAGTGAAGCCCCAGGGGTCGGGGAAAAACTGTTTTTT. Amino acid sequence: CASSEAPGVGEKLFF.